This T cell receptor (beta chain) was recorded in a study of blood T cell repertoires in COVID-19. Study summary: Samples came from the United States, Italy and Spain, spanning acute and convalescent COVID-19.

CDR1 is SNHLY, CDR2 FYNNEI, per germline. V gave up 3 bases and J gave up 2 bases, with 6 bases separating them. This CDR3 contains 13 residues. Comment on this clone: The sample contains more than one DNA sequence encoding this CDR3.

Authors' methods: From reference gene primer amplification, estimates of nucleated cell counts were derived. TCRdb's copy holds only in-frame clones and misses some; the assay was immunoSEQ multiplex PCR. Clonal size and the V and J genes are those of that table, whereas D and trimming came from the DNA. The data hold about 200,000 clones, with roughly 85% observed a single time. The gene calls are TRBV2 and TRBJ2-3; the D is unclear. This TCR was recovered from a man aged 55 to 70 with active or convalescent COVID-19. The sample comprised peripheral blood. The CDR3 DNA is TGTGCCAGCAGTGAGCGCCTCACAGATACGCAGTATTTT. It yields the protein CASSERLTDTQYF.